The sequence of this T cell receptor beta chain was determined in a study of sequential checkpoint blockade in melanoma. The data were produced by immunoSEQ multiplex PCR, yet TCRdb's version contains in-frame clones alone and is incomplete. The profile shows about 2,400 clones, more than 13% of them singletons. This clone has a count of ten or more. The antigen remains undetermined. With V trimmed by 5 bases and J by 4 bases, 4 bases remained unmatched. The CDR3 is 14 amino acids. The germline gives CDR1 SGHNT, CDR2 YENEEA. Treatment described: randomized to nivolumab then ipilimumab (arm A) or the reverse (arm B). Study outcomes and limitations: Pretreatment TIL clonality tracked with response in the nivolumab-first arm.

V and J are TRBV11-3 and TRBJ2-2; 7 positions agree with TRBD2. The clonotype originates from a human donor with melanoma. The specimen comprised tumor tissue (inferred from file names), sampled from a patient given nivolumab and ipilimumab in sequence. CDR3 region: CASSPAGTTGELFF. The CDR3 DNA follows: TGTGCCAGCAGCCCAGCGGGGACCACCGGGGAGCTGTTTTTT.